These 9 T cell receptor beta chains were sequenced from one sample in a study of identical twins. TCRdb recomputed calls from the 5' RACE reads with MiXCR, one row per CDR3 protein. The sample yields about 500,000 distinct CDR3 sequences, roughly 13% seen once. These data were also reused for a study on yellow fever vaccine responses in identical twins.

The specimen was CD4+ T cells sorted from blood. Receptor source: a woman aged 18-29 years in good health.

This clonotype was observed a handful of times. The chain employs TRBV6-5 and TRBJ2-3, with 9 bases identical to TRBD2. CDR3 size: 14 residues. V trimming: 10 bases; J trimming: 4 bases; junction bases outside the gene matches: 9. Germline V gene lookup returns CDR1 MNHEY and CDR2 SVGAGI. CDR3 DNA sequence: TGTGCCATCTCAAGCGGGAGGTTTGCAGATACGCAGTATTTT. Its protein product is CAISSGRFADTQYF.

This clonotype was seen repeatedly, ten times or more. The rearrangement links TRBV5-1 to TRBJ2-3; TRBD2 matches 8 bases. Germline lookup yields CDR1 SGHRS and CDR2 YFSETQ. The CDR3 sequence is 15 residues long. J was trimmed by 4 bases and V by 0 bases; bases with no gene match: 4. The CDR3 sequence is CASSLGSGGPDTQYF. The DNA for the CDR3 is TGCGCCAGCAGCTTGGGGTCGGGGGGGCCAGATACGCAGTATTTT.

This chain connects TRBV20-1 to TRBJ2-5; the D gene could be TRBD1 or TRBD2 (7 bases each). CDR1 is DFQATT and CDR2 is SNEGSKA in the germline V gene (reference sequence). This CDR3 region has 13 residues. Trimming stripped 6 bases from V and 2 bases from J, with 13 bases between. The CDR3 bases are TGCAGTGCGCAGGGGGGGGATCAAGAGACCCAGTACTTC. It translates to CSAQGGDQETQYF.

This clonotype appeared a few times. The genes are TRBV28 and TRBJ2-5; no clear D gene. CDR1 and CDR2 (germline): MDHEN, SYDVKM. This CDR3 spans 12 amino acids. The ends were cut back, 7 bases at V and 2 bases at J, with 8 bases in the middle. CDR3 region: CASMRQQETQYF. As DNA, the CDR3 is TGTGCCAGCATGCGGCAGCAAGAGACCCAGTACTTC.

There are many counts of this clonotype. The chain carries TRBV5-1 and TRBJ2-2; 8 bases fit TRBD1. V was clipped by 4 bases and J by 4 bases; unmatched bases: 9. There are 16 residues in the CDR3. The germline CDR1 and CDR2 sequences are SGHRS and YFSETQ. The CDR3 DNA follows: TGCGCCAGCAGCCCGGACAGGGATTTTGTCACCGGGGAGCTGTTTTTT. It is translated as CASSPDRDFVTGELFF.

This chain uses TRBV3-1 with TRBJ2-3; 8 bases fit TRBD2. Germline CDR1 is LGHDT and CDR2 is YNNKEL (reference sequence). The V segment lost 0 bases and the J segment 0 bases; nucleotides outside the gene matches: 8. CDR3 size: 18 residues. As DNA, the CDR3 is TGTGCCAGCAGCCAAGATCTCAGCGGGGGCTACAGCACAGATACGCAGTATTTT. Translating it yields CASSQDLSGGYSTDTQYF.

The rearrangement uses TRBV11-1 and TRBJ2-3; 7 bases are shared with TRBD1. This CDR3 spans 19 amino acids. Trimming at V came to 2 bases and at J to 0 bases, leaving 14 bases not matched to a gene. The germline V gene has CDR1 SGHAT and CDR2 FQDESV (reference sequence). CDR3 sequence: CASSLIRGQLVSSTDTQYF. The CDR3 coding sequence is TGTGCCAGCAGCTTAATTCGGGGACAGCTTGTTTCTAGCACAGATACGCAGTATTTT.

This clonotype was detected ten times or more. This chain connects TRBV11-2 to TRBJ1-4; D might be TRBD1 (5 bases). The CDR3 totals 14 residues. CDR1 SGHAT and CDR2 FQNNGV come from the germline V gene. The V end lost 2 bases, the J end lost 3 bases, and 7 bases lay between the germline ends. CDR3 DNA sequence: TGTGCCAGCAGCTTATTGACAGCTAATGAAAAACTGTTTTTT. It is translated as CASSLLTANEKLFF.

This clonotype turned up a few times. The V gene is TRBV2, the J gene TRBJ2-5; D call uncertain. V was clipped by 6 bases and J by 5 bases, with 16 bases between them. The CDR3 covers 14 residues. Germline lookup yields CDR1 SNHLY and CDR2 FYNNEI. This CDR3 is CASRTPGRIETQYF. The CDR3 DNA is TGTGCCAGCAGGACCCCGGGTCGAATTGAGACCCAGTACTTC.